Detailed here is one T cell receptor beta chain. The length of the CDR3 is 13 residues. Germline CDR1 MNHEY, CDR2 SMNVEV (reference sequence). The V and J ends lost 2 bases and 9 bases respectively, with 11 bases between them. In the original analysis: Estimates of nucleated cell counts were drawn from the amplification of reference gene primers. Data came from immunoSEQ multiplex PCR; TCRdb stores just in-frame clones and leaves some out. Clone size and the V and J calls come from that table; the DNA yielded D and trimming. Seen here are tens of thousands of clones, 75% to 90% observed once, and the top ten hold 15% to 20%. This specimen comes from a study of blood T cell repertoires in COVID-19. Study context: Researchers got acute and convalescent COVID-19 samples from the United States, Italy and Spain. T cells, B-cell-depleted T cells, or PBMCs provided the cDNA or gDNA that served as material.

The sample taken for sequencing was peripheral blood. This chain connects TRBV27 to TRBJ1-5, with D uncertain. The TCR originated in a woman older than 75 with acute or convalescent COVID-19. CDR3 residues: CASSLTSLWPQHF. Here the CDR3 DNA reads TGTGCCAGCAGTTTAACATCGCTCTGGCCCCAGCATTTT.